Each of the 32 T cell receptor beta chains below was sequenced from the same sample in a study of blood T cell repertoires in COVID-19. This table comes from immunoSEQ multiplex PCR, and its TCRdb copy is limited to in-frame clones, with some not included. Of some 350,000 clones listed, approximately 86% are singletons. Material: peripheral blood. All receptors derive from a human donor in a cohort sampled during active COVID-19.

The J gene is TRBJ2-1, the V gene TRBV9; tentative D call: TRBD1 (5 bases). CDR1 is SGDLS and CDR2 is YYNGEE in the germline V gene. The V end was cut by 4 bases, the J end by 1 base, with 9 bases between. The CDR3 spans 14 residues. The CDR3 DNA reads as TGTGCCAGCAGCCTGAAGGGGTCCTACAATGAGCAGTTCTTC. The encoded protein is CASSLKGSYNEQFF.

The CDR3 DNA reads TGTGCCAGCAGCCAAGGGTGGAGAGACTATAAAGAGCAGTACTTC. Translating gives CASSQGWRDYKEQYF. The chain joins TRBV3-1 (or the pseudogene TRBV3-2) to TRBJ2-7; possibly TRBD2 for D (5 bases). CDR1 and CDR2 from the germline V gene are LGHDT and YNNKEL (reference sequence). Trimming removed 1 base at V and 7 bases at J, with 17 bases between. This CDR3 spans 15 amino acids.

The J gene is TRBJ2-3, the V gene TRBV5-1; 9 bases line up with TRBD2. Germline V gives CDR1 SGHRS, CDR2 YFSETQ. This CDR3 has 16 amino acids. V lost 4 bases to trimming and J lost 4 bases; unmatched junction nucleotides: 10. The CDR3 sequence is CASSMTSGAGADTQYF. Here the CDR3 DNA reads TGCGCCAGCAGCATGACTAGCGGCGCCGGCGCAGATACGCAGTATTTT.

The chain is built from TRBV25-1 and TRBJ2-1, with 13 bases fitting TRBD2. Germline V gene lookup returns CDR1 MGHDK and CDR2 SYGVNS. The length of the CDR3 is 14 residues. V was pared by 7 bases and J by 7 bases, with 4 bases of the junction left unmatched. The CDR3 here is CASTRTSGSNEQFF. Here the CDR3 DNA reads TGTGCCAGCACACGGACTAGCGGGAGTAATGAGCAGTTCTTC.

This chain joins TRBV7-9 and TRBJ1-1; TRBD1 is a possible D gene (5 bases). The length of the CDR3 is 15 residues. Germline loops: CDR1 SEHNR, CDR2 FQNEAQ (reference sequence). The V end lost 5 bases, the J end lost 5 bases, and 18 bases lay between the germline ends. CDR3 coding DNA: TGTGCCAGCAGCGATTGGGGGAGGGGACGAACTGAAGCTTTCTTT. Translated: CASSDWGRGRTEAFF.

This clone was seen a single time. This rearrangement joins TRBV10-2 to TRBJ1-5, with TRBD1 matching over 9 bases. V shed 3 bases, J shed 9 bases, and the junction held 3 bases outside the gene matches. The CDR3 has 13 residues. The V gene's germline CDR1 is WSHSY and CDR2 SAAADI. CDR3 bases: TGCGCCAGCAGTGAAGGACAGGGGTCGCCCCAGCATTTT. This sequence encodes CASSEGQGSPQHF.

The CDR3 sequence is CASKELASTDTQYF. The CDR3 nucleotides are TGTGCCAGCAAGGAACTAGCTAGCACAGATACGCAGTATTTT. V usage is TRBV6-5 and J usage is TRBJ2-3, with D possibly matching TRBD2 (6 bases). The CDR3 has 14 amino acids. V lost 7 bases, J lost 0 bases, and 11 bases lay in between. Germline-derived CDR1 and CDR2 are MNHEY and SVGAGI.

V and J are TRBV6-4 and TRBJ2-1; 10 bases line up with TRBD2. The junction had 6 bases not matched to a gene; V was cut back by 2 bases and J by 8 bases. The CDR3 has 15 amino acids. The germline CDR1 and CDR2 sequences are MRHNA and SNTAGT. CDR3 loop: CASSDPWLAGDEQFF. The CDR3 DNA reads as TGTGCCAGCAGTGACCCCTGGCTAGCGGGAGATGAGCAGTTCTTC.

The CDR3 bases are TGTGCCAGCAGTGAGGGCAGGGCATCGGGTTCACCCCTCCACTTT. Encoded protein: CASSEGRASGSPLHF. The rearrangement uses TRBV2 and TRBJ1-6; a possible D gene is TRBD1 (5 bases). The length of the CDR3 is 15 residues. Trimming removed 3 bases from V and 9 bases from J, with 15 bases in between. Germline loops: CDR1 SNHLY, CDR2 FYNNEI.

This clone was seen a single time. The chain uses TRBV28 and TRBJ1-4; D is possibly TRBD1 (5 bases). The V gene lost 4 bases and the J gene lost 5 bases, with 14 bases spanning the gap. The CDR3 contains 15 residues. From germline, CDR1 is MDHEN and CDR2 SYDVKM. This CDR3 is CASSSWGTRNEKLFF. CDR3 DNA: TGTGCCAGCAGTTCGTGGGGCACAAGAAATGAAAAACTGTTTTTT.

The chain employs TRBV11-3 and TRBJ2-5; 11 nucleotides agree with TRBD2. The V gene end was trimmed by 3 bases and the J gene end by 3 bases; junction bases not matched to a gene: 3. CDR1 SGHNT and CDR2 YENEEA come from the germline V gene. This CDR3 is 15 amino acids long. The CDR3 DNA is TGTGCCAGCAGCTTTCGACTAGCGGGGAAAGAGACCCAGTACTTC. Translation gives CASSFRLAGKETQYF.

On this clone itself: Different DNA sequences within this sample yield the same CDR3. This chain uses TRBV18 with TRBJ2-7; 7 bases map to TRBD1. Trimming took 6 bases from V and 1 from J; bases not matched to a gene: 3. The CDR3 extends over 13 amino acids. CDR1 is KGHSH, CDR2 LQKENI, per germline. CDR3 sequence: CASSPGQSYEQYF. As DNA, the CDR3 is TGTGCCAGCTCCCCGGGACAGTCCTACGAGCAGTACTTC.

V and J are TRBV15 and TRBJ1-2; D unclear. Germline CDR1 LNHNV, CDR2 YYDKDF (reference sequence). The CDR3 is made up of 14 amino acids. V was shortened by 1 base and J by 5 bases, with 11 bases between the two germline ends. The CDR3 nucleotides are TGTGCCACCAGCAGAGGAGATAACGTATATGGCTACACCTTC. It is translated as CATSRGDNVYGYTF.

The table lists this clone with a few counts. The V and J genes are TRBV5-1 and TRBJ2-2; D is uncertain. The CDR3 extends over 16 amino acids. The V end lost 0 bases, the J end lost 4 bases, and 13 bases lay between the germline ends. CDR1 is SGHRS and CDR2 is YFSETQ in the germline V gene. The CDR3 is CASSLGDNTGTGELFF. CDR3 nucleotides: TGCGCCAGCAGCTTGGGAGATAATACGGGCACCGGGGAGCTGTTTTTT.

The CDR3: CAWGQGADGPLHF. CDR3 sequence (DNA): TGTGCCTGGGGACAGGGGGCGGACGGACCCCTCCACTTT. The J gene is TRBJ1-6, the V gene TRBV30, with 11 nucleotides matching TRBD1. Trimming took 5 bases from V and 12 from J; bases not matched to a gene: 6. The CDR3 is 13 residues long. CDR1 GTSNPN and CDR2 SVGIG come from the germline V gene (reference sequence).

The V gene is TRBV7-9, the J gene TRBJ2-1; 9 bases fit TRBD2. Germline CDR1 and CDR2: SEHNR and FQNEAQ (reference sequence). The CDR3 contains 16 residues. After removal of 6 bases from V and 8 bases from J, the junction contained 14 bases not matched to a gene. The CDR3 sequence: CASRNTERAGGYEQFF. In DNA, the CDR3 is TGTGCCAGCAGGAACACGGAACGTGCGGGAGGGTATGAGCAGTTCTTC.

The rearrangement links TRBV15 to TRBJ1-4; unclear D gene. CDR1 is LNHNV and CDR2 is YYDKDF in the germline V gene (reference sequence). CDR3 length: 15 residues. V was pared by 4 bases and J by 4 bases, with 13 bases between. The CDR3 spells CATSTPEPINEKLFF. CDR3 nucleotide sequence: TGTGCCACCAGCACCCCCGAGCCAATTAATGAAAAACTGTTTTTT.

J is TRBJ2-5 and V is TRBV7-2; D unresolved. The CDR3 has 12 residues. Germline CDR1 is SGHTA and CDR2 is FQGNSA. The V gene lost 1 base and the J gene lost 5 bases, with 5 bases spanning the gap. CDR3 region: CASSLGPETQYF. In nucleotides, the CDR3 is TGTGCCAGCAGCTTAGGTCCGGAGACCCAGTACTTC.

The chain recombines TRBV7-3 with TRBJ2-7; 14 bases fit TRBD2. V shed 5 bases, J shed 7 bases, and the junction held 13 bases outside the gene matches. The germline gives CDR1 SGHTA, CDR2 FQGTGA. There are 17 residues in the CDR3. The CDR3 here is CASSRSPGLAGAGEQYF. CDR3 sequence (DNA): TGTGCCAGCAGCCGCAGTCCGGGACTAGCGGGAGCAGGGGAGCAGTACTTC.

The CDR3 DNA reads TGTGCCAGCCTAACCCCCGGACAGGAGAAAAAACTGTTTTTT. The encoded protein is CASLTPGQEKKLFF. The chain has TRBV19 and TRBJ1-4; 7 nucleotides agree with TRBD1. This CDR3 is built from 14 residues. The J segment lost 9 bases and the V segment lost 9 bases, leaving 13 bases of the junction unmatched. The germline CDR1 and CDR2 sequences are LNHDA and SQIVND (reference sequence).

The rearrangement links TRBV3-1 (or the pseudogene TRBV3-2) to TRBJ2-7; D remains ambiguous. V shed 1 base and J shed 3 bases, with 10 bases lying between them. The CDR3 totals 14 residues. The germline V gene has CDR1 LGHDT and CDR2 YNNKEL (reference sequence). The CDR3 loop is CASSQGRNSYEQYF. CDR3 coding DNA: TGTGCCAGCAGCCAAGGCCGGAACAGCTACGAGCAGTACTTC.

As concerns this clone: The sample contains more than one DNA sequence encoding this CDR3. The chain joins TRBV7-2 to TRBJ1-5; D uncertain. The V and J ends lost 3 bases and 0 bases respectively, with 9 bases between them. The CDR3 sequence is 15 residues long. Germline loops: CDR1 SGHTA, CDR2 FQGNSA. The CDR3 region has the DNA TGTGCCAGCAGCTTGCGAGTTGGTAGCAATCAGCCCCAGCATTTT. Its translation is CASSLRVGSNQPQHF.

CDR3: CASSLVTGRDLSYEQYF. CDR3 nucleotides: TGCGCCAGCAGCTTGGTTACTGGGCGGGACCTGTCATACGAGCAGTACTTC. The V and J genes are TRBV5-1 and TRBJ2-7; D may be TRBD2 (6 bases). The CDR3 contains 17 residues. CDR1 and CDR2 from the germline V gene are SGHRS and YFSETQ. The ends were cut back, 0 bases at V and 4 bases at J, with 20 bases in the middle.

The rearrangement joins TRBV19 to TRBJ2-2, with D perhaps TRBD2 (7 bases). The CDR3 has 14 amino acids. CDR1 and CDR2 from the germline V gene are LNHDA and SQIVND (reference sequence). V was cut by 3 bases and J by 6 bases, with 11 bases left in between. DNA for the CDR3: TGTGCCAGTAGTATTGGCGGGGGCCCCGGGGAGCTGTTTTTT. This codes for CASSIGGGPGELFF.

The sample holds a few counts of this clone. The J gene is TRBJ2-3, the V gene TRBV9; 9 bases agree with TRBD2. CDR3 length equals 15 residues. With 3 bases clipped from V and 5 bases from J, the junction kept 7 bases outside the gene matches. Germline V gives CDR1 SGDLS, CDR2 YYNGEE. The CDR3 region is CASSDGGRAVDTQYF. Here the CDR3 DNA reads TGTGCCAGCAGCGATGGCGGGAGGGCCGTAGATACGCAGTATTTT.

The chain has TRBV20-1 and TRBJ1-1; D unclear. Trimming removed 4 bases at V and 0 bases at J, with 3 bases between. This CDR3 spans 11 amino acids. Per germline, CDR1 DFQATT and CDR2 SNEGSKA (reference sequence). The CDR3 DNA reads TGCAGTGCTAAGCTGAACACTGAAGCTTTCTTT. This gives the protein CSAKLNTEAFF.

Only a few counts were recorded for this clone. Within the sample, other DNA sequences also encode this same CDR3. The CDR3 is CASSQDAGLGGYTF. The CDR3 DNA is TGTGCCAGCAGCCAAGATGCGGGGTTAGGCGGCTACACCTTC. The rearrangement joins TRBV4-2 to TRBJ1-2; D unclear. This CDR3 has 14 residues. The germline gives CDR1 LGHNA, CDR2 YNFKEQ. The V end lost 0 bases, the J end lost 8 bases, and 13 bases lay between the germline ends.

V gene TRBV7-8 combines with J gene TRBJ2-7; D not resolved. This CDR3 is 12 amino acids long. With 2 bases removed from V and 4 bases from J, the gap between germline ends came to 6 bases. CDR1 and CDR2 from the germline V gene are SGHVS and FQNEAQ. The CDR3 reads CASSLSGYEQYF. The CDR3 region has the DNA TGTGCCAGCAGCTTATCAGGTTACGAGCAGTACTTC.

The CDR3 sequence: CASSQGQGVTGELFF. In DNA, the CDR3 is TGCGCCAGCAGCCAAGGGCAGGGGGTTACCGGGGAGCTGTTTTTT. V usage is TRBV4-1 and J usage is TRBJ2-2, with TRBD1 identical over 7 bases. The CDR3 loop spans 15 amino acids. J gave up 5 bases and V 1 base, and 4 bases lay outside the gene matches. Germline V lookup: CDR1 MGHRA, CDR2 YSYEKL.

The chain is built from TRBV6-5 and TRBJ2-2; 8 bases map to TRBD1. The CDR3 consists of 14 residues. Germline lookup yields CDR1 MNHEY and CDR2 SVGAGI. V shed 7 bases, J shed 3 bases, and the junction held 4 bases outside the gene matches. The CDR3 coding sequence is TGTGCCAGCAACTTGGACAGGGACACCGGGGAGCTGTTTTTT. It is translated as CASNLDRDTGELFF.

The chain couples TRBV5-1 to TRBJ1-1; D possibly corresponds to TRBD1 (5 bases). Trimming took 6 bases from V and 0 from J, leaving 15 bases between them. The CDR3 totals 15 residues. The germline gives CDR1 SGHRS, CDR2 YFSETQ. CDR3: CASNREGFMNTEAFF. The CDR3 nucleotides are TGCGCCAGCAACCGGGAGGGGTTCATGAACACTGAAGCTTTCTTT. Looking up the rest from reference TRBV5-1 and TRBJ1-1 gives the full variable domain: KAGVTQTPRYLIKTRGQQVTLSCSPISGHRSVSWYQQTPGQGLQFLFEYFSETQRNKGNFPGRFSGRQFSNSRSEMNVSTLELGDSALYLCASNREGFMNTEAFFGQGTRLTVV.

The CDR3 sequence is CASSLITSGSETQYF. CDR3 DNA sequence: TGTGCCAGCAGTTTAATAACTAGCGGGAGTGAGACCCAGTACTTC. The rearrangement links TRBV28 to TRBJ2-5, with TRBD2 identical over 11 bases. In germline, CDR1 is MDHEN, CDR2 SYDVKM. Trimming at V came to 2 bases and at J to 5 bases, leaving 4 bases not matched to a gene. The length of the CDR3 is 15 residues.